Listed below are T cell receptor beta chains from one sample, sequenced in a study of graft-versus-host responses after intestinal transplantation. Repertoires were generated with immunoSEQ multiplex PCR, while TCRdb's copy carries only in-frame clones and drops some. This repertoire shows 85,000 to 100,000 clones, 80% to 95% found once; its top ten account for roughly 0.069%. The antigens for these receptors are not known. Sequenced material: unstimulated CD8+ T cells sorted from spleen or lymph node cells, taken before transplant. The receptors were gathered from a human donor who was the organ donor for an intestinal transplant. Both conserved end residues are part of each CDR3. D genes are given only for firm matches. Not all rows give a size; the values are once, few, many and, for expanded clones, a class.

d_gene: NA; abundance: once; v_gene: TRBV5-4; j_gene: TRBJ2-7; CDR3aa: CASSLGPMTGLYEQYF; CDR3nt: TGTGCCAGCAGCTTAGGCCCCATGACTGGCCTCTACGAGCAGTACTTC
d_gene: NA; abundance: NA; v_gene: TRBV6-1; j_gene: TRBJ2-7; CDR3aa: CASTLGRPLGQYF; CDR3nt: TGTGCCAGCACCCTAGGAAGACCCCTCGGGCAGTACTTC
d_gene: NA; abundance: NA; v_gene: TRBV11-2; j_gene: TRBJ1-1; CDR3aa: CASSLVEGGNTEAFF; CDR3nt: TGTGCCAGCAGCTTAGTGGAGGGCGGGAACACTGAAGCTTTCTTT
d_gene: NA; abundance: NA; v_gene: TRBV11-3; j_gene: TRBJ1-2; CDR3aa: CASSQGELGHLNYGYTF; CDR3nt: TGTGCCAGCAGTCAAGGGGAGCTGGGACACCTCAACTATGGCTACACCTTC
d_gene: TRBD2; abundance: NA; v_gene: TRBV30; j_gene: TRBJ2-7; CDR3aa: CAWSGGGSYEQYF; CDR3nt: TGTGCCTGGAGTGGGGGGGGGTCATACGAGCAGTACTTC
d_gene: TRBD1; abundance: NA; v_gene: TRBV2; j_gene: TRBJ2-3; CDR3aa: CASSDRTGESTDTQYF; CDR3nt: TGTGCCAGCAGTGATCGGACAGGAGAAAGCACAGATACGCAGTATTTT
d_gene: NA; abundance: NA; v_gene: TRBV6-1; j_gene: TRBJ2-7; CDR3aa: CASTPRGYPYEQYF; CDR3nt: TGTGCCAGCACTCCCCGGGGGTACCCCTACGAGCAGTACTTC
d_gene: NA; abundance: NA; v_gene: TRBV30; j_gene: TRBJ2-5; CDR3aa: CAWSLLTETQYF; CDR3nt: TGTGCCTGGAGTCTACTTACAGAGACCCAGTACTTC
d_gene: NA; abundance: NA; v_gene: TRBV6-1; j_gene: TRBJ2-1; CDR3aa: CASTLGTRRTGKQFF; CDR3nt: TGTGCCAGCACCCTAGGGACAAGGCGGACCGGGAAGCAGTTCTTC
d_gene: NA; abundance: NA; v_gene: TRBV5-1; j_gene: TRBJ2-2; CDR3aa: CASSLAGGAGELFF; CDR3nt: TGCGCCAGCAGCTTGGCCGGGGGAGCCGGGGAGCTGTTTTTT
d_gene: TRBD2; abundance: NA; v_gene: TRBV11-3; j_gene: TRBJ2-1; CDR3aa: CASSPRPGLAGDNEQFF; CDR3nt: TGTGCCAGCAGCCCAAGACCGGGACTAGCGGGGGACAATGAGCAGTTCTTC
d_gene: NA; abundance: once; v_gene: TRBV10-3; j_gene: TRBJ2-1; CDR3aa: CAISIKADEQFF; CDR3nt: TGTGCCATCAGCATCAAAGCGGATGAGCAGTTCTTC
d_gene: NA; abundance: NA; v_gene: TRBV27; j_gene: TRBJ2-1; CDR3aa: CASSLLTSYNEQFF; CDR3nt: TGTGCCAGCAGTCTCCTAACCTCCTACAATGAGCAGTTCTTC
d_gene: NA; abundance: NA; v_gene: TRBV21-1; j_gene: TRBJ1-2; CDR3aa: CASSKARRGGGYTF; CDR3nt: TGTGCCAGCAGCAAAGCGCGTCGGGGAGGTGGCTACACCTTC
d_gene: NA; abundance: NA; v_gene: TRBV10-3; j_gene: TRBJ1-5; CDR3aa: CAISDQSNQPQHF; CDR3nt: TGTGCCATCAGTGATCAGAGCAATCAGCCCCAGCATTTT
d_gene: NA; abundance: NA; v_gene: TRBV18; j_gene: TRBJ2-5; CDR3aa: CASSPLTGQETQYF; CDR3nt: TGTGCCAGCTCACCACTAACAGGGCAAGAGACCCAGTACTTC